The source of this TCR beta chain is a study of technical replicates of blood from a few donors. This table comes from immunoSEQ multiplex PCR, and its TCRdb copy is limited to in-frame clones, with some not included. The data show around 84,000 clones, roughly nine tenths seen once. J lost 6 bases, V lost 6 bases, and 7 bases had no gene match. CDR3 size: 15 residues. The germline V gene encodes CDR1 MNHNS and CDR2 SASEGT. The V and J genes are TRBV6-1 and TRBJ1-5; TRBD1 matches at 11 bases. This clonotype originated in a human donor in good health. The specimen was T cells isolated from PBMCs. CDR3 in DNA: TGTGCCAGCAGGAGGACAGGGGGCATGGGTCAGCCCCAGCATTTT. Translation: CASRRTGGMGQPQHF.